The T cell receptor beta chain described here comes from a study of blood T cell repertoires in COVID-19. The overall study: Both acute and convalescent COVID-19 samples were obtained from the United States, Italy and Spain. Sources were T cells, B-cell-depleted T cells, or PBMCs; the material itself was cDNA or gDNA.

V was shortened by 4 bases and J by 4 bases, with 14 bases between the two germline ends. This CDR3 is 14 amino acids long. Per the germline V gene, CDR1 is SGDLS and CDR2 is YYNGEE. Some clones are missing from TCRdb's copy, which holds only in-frame ones; the method was immunoSEQ multiplex PCR. The repertoire consists of 35,000 or so clones, with more than 85% occurring once and the leading ten covering around 40%. The chain couples TRBV9 to TRBJ1-2, with D uncertain. The sample comprised peripheral blood. The receptor comes from a man aged 55-75 years with active or convalescent COVID-19. CDR3 in amino acids: CASSQAGWIYGYTF. CDR3 sequence (DNA): TGTGCCAGCAGCCAGGCGGGGTGGATCTATGGCTACACCTTC.